These 10 T cell receptor beta chains share one sample of origin, sequenced in a study of CD8 T cells in Susac syndrome. cDNA came from approximately 0.5 to 1 ug RNA primed by random hexamers. Each CDR3 protein is one row after TCRdb ran MiXCR on the immunoSEQ multiplex PCR reads. The repertoire holds roughly 140,000 distinct CDR3 sequences, just under 97% seen once, with 0.14% to 0.15% in the top ten. The sequenced material came from CD8+ T cells from PBMCs. Source of these receptors: a human donor with multiple sclerosis.

The chain links TRBV12-3 or TRBV12-4 to TRBJ2-5; 11 bases map to TRBD1. The CDR3 has 16 amino acids. V lost 6 bases and J lost 5; bases outside the gene matches: 11. The CDR3 DNA sequence: TGTGCCAGCAGACCCTCAACGGACAGGGGGCACGAGACCCAGTACTTC. Protein sequence: CASRPSTDRGHETQYF.

The chain recombines TRBV6-4 with TRBJ2-1; D remains unclear. V dropped 3 bases and J dropped 7 bases, with 10 bases sitting between them. The CDR3 sequence is 13 residues long. The V gene's germline CDR1 is MRHNA and CDR2 SNTAGT. The CDR3 here is CASSEAEGNEQFF. CDR3 sequence (DNA): TGTGCCAGCAGTGAGGCCGAAGGGAATGAGCAGTTCTTC.

The V call is TRBV30, the J call TRBJ1-2; unclear D gene. V was pared by 2 bases and J by 6 bases, with 16 bases between. Germline V gene lookup returns CDR1 GTSNPN and CDR2 SVGIG (reference sequence). This CDR3 has 14 residues. The CDR3 DNA sequence: TGTGCCTGGAGTATTTATACAGATTTAAATGGCTACACCTTC. Translation gives CAWSIYTDLNGYTF. Using reference TRBV30 and TRBJ1-2 for the parts outside the CDR3, the full variable domain is SQTIHQWPATLVQPVGSPLSLECTVEGTSNPNLYWYRQAAGRGLQLLFYSVGIGQISSEVPQNLSASRPQDRQFILSSKKLLLSDSGFYLCAWSIYTDLNGYTFGSGTRLTVV.

This chain connects TRBV27 to TRBJ2-7; maybe TRBD1 (6 bases). Trimming removed 6 bases at V and 5 bases at J, with 23 bases between. The CDR3 runs to 16 residues. Germline loops: CDR1 MNHEY, CDR2 SMNVEV (reference sequence). Written as DNA, the CDR3 is TGTGCCAGCAGCTCCAGGGGATTTACAGGGCCGGACGAGCAGTACGTC. Its translation: CASSSRGFTGPDEQYV.

The J gene is TRBJ1-2, the V gene TRBV20-1; 8 positions agree with TRBD1. The germline CDR1 and CDR2 sequences are DFQATT and SNEGSKA (reference sequence). The J segment lost 5 bases and the V segment lost 7 bases, leaving 15 bases of the junction unmatched. The CDR3 sequence is 15 residues long. DNA of the CDR3: TGCAGTGTTAGCGATCCAGGGGGCGTTCAGTATGGCTACACCTTC. This translates into CSVSDPGGVQYGYTF.

The V call is TRBV20-1, the J call TRBJ1-2, with no clear D. Germline V lookup: CDR1 DFQATT, CDR2 SNEGSKA (reference sequence). Trimming took 1 base from V and 0 from J, leaving 15 bases between them. The CDR3 covers 16 residues. The CDR3 loop reads CSARGLSQPANYGYTF. The DNA of the CDR3 is TGCAGTGCTAGAGGTCTGTCACAGCCGGCTAACTATGGCTACACCTTC.

V gene TRBV20-1 combines with J gene TRBJ1-2; 7 bases map to TRBD1. The V gene's germline CDR1 is DFQATT and CDR2 SNEGSKA (reference sequence). The CDR3 extends over 13 amino acids. Trimming took 4 bases from V and 8 from J; bases not matched to a gene: 10. Here the CDR3 reads CSANDRDVRGYTF. The CDR3 DNA is TGCAGTGCTAACGACAGGGATGTAAGGGGCTACACCTTC.

The chain employs TRBV30 and TRBJ1-5; D uncertain. The V and J ends lost 2 bases and 6 bases respectively, with 14 bases between them. The CDR3 covers 14 residues. CDR1 and CDR2 (germline): GTSNPN, SVGIG (reference sequence). Written as DNA, the CDR3 is TGTGCCTGGAGTCCCCTTTCTGGACTTCAGCCCCAGCATTTT. Its translation: CAWSPLSGLQPQHF. The whole variable domain, filled in from reference TRBV30 and TRBJ1-5, reads SQTIHQWPATLVQPVGSPLSLECTVEGTSNPNLYWYRQAAGRGLQLLFYSVGIGQISSEVPQNLSASRPQDRQFILSSKKLLLSDSGFYLCAWSPLSGLQPQHFGDGTRLSIL.

The chain has TRBV11-2 and TRBJ1-1; D not resolved. This CDR3 has 13 amino acids. The V end lost 9 bases, the J end lost 1 base, and 12 bases lay between the germline ends. Per germline, CDR1 SGHAT and CDR2 FQNNGV. The CDR3 sequence: CASLGVENTEAFF. CDR3 sequence (DNA): TGTGCCAGTCTTGGGGTGGAGAACACTGAAGCTTTCTTT.

This chain connects TRBV7-9 to TRBJ2-2, with a possible D match to TRBD2 (5 bases). Between the trimmed V and J ends, which lost 6 bases and 6 bases, there was a span of 5 bases. In germline, CDR1 is SEHNR, CDR2 FQNEAQ (reference sequence). The CDR3 has 11 amino acids. In nucleotides, the CDR3 is TGTGCCAGCAGGGGAGCCGGGGAGCTGTTTTTT. It is translated as CASRGAGELFF.